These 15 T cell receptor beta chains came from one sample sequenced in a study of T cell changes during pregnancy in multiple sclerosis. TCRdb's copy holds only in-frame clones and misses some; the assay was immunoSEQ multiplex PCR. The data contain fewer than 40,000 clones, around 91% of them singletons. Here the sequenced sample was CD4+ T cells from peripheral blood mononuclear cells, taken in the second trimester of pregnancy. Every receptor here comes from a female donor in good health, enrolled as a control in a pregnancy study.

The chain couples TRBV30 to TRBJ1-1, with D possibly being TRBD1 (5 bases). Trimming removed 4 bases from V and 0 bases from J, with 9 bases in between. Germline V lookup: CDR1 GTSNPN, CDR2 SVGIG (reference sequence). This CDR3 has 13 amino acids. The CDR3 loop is CAWTDRVNTEAFF. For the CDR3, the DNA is TGTGCCTGGACAGACAGAGTGAACACTGAAGCTTTCTTT.

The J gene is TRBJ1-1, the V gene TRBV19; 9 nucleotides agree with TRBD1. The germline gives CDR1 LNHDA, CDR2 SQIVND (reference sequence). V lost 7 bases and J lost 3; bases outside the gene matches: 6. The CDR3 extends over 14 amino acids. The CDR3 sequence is CASIPTGGDTEAFF. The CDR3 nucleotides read TGTGCCAGTATCCCGACAGGGGGGGACACTGAAGCTTTCTTT.

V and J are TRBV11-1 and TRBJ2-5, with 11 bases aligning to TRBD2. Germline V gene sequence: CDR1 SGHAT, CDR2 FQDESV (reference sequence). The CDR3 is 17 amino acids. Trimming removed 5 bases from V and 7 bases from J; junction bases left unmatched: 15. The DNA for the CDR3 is TGTGCCAGCAGCCCAAGGAGGGAACTAGCGGGAGTAGGGACCCAGTACTTC. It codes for CASSPRRELAGVGTQYF. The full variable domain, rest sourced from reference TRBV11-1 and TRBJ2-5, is EAEVAQSPRYKITEKSQAVAFWCDPISGHATLYWYRQILGQGPELLVQFQDESVVDDSQLPKDRFSAERLKGVDSTLKIQPAELGDSAMYLCASSPRRELAGVGTQYFGPGTRLLVL.

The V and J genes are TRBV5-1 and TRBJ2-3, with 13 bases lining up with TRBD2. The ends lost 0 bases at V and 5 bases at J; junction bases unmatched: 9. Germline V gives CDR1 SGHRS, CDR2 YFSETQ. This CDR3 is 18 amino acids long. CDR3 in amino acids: CASSLASRTSGGGDTQYF. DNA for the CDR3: TGCGCCAGCAGCTTGGCCTCCAGGACTAGCGGGGGTGGAGATACGCAGTATTTT.

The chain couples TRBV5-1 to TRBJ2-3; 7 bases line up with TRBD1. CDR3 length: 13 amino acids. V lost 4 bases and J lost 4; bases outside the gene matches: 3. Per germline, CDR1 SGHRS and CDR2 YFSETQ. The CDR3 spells CASSRDSSDTQYF. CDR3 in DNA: TGCGCCAGCAGCCGGGACAGTTCAGATACGCAGTATTTT. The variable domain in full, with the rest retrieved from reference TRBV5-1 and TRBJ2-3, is KAGVTQTPRYLIKTRGQQVTLSCSPISGHRSVSWYQQTPGQGLQFLFEYFSETQRNKGNFPGRFSGRQFSNSRSEMNVSTLELGDSALYLCASSRDSSDTQYFGPGTRLTVL.

CDR3 amino acids: CAGRDTLGGYTF. The DNA for the CDR3 is TGTGCCGGCCGGGACACCCTAGGAGGCTACACCTTC. The rearrangement joins TRBV28 to TRBJ1-2; D might be TRBD1 (6 bases). The CDR3 length is 12 residues. Germline V gene data show CDR1 as MDHEN and CDR2 as SYDVKM. V lost 11 bases and J lost 8, with 18 bases in between.

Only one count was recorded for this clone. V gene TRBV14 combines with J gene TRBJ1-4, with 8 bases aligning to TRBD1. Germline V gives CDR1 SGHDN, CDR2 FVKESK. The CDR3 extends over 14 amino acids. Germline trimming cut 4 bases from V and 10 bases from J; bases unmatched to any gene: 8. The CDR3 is CASSPGQGIVKLFF. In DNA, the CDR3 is TGTGCCAGCAGCCCTGGACAGGGAATCGTAAAACTGTTTTTT. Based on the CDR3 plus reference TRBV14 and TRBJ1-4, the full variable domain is EAGVTQFPSHSVIEKGQTVTLRCDPISGHDNLYWYRRVMGKEIKFLLHFVKESKQDESGMPNNRFLAERTGGTYSTLKVQPAELEDSGVYFCASSPGQGIVKLFFGSGTQLSVL.

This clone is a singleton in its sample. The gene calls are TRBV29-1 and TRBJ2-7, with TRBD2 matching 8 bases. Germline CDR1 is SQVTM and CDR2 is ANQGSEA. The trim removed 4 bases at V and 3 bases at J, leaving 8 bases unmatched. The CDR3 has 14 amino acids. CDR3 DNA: TGCAGCGTTGTTCACAGCGGGAGAGGCTACGAGCAGTACTTC. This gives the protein CSVVHSGRGYEQYF.

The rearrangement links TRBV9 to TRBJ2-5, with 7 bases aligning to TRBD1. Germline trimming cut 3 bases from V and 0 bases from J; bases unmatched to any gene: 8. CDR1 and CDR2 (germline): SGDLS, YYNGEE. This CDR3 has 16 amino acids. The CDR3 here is CASSARDREYQETQYF. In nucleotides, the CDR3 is TGTGCCAGCAGCGCCCGGGACAGAGAATACCAAGAGACCCAGTACTTC.

The CDR3 reads CASSRQGTYNEQFF. The CDR3 region has the DNA TGTGCCAGCAGCCGACAGGGCACCTACAATGAGCAGTTCTTC. The chain carries TRBV6-6 and TRBJ2-1; 7 bases are shared with TRBD1. Germline-derived CDR1 and CDR2 are MNHNY and SVGAGI (reference sequence). The CDR3 has 14 residues. Trimming at V came to 6 bases and at J to 2 bases, leaving 4 bases not matched to a gene.

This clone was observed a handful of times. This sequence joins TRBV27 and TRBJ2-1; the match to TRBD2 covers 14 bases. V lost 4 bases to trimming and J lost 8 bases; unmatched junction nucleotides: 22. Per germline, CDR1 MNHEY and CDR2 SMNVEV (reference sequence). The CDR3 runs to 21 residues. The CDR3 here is CASSYSLFGGTSGSVHHEQFF. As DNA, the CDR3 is TGTGCCAGCAGTTACTCCCTCTTTGGCGGGACTAGCGGGAGTGTTCATCATGAGCAGTTCTTC.

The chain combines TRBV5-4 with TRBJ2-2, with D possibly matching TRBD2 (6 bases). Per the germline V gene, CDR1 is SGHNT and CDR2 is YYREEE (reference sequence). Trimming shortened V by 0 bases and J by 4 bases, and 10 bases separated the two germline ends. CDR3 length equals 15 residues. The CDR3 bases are TGTGCCAGCAGCTTGGGTGGGACTTTCACCGGGGAGCTGTTTTTT. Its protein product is CASSLGGTFTGELFF.

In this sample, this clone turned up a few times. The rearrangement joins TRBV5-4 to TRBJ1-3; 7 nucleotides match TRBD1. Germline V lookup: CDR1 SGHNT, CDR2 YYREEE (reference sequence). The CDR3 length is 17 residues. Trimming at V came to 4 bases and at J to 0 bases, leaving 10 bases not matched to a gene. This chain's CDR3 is CASSPAADRVSGNTIYF. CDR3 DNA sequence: TGTGCCAGCAGCCCCGCGGCCGACAGGGTCTCTGGAAACACCATATATTTT. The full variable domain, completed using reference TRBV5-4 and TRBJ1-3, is ETGVTQSPTHLIKTRGQQVTLRCSSQSGHNTVSWYQQALGQGPQFIFQYYREEENGRGNFPPRFSGLQFPNYSSELNVNALELDDSALYLCASSPAADRVSGNTIYFGEGSWLTVV.

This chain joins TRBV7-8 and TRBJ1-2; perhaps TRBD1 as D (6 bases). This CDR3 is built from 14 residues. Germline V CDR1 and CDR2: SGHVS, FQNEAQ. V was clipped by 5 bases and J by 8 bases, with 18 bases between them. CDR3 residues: CASSLQEQGRGYTF. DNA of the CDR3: TGTGCCAGCAGCCTACAGGAACAGGGACGAGGCTACACCTTC.

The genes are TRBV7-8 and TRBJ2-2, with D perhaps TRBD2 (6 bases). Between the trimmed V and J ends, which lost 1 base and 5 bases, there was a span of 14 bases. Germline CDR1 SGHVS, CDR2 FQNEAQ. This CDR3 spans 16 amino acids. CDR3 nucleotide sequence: TGTGCCAGCAGCTTAGGGAGTAGCGGCCCAACCGGGGAGCTGTTTTTT. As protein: CASSLGSSGPTGELFF.